The entry below describes one TCR beta chain. Antigen specificity is unknown. These data come from a study of blood T cells in healthy people across ages. Findings and limits, study-wide: The fall in TCR beta diversity per million T cells was roughly linear with age. More naive CD4+ cells and higher diversity were found in long-lived than in aged donors.

A sample-barcoded 5' primer and a J-beta primer mix were used in a second PCR of about 7 to 12 cycles. TCRdb processed the 5' RACE reads anew with MiXCR; each CDR3 protein has one entry. The sample has hundreds of thousands of distinct CDR3 sequences, about 25% seen once. Trimming stripped 6 bases from V and 5 bases from J, with 22 bases between. The CDR3 covers 15 residues. The V gene's germline CDR1 is DFQATT and CDR2 SNEGSKA (reference sequence). This sample also belongs to another study, concerning T cells of mothers and their children. That study adds: It was related mother-child pairs that showed slightly higher overlap than unrelated pairs, without reaching significance.

Sequenced sample: blood. The chain recombines TRBV20-1 with TRBJ2-5; possible D gene TRBD2, 6 bases. This clonotype was obtained from a boy aged 5-17 years in good health. CDR3 coding DNA: TGCAGTGCCCAGACAAGCGCGGGATATCGGGAGACCCAGTACTTC. It is translated as CSAQTSAGYRETQYF.